This is a list of T cell receptor beta chains from one sample in a study of blood T cell repertoires in COVID-19. This table comes from immunoSEQ multiplex PCR, and its TCRdb copy is limited to in-frame clones, with some not included. The sample yields 300,000 to 400,000 clones, approximately 88% seen once. Sequenced material: PBMCs or T cells enriched from blood (not recorded which). The receptors shown here come from a woman in her thirties with acute COVID-19. Each CDR3 is given with its conserved first and last residue. Fields, in order: V gene, J gene, clone size, D gene, CDR3 DNA, CDR3 protein. A D gene is named only where the DNA matches it firmly. Some rows mark clone size as missing; the rest say once, few, many or name a class of expanded clone.

TRBV14	TRBJ2-7	.	TRBD1	TGTGCCAGCAGCCGATGGACAGGAGAACTTAATTTCGAGCAGTACTTC	CASSRWTGELNFEQYF
TRBV7-9	TRBJ1-1	.	TRBD1	TGTGCCAGCAGCCCGACAGGGTACGACACTGAAGCTTTCTTT	CASSPTGYDTEAFF
TRBV9	TRBJ1-6	.	.	TGTGCCAGCAGCGTAGGGGTAGGGAGCTCCTATAATTCACCCCTCCACTTT	CASSVGVGSSYNSPLHF
TRBV29-1	TRBJ1-4	.	TRBD1	TGCAGCGTGCGAGGACAGGGGATTAATGAAAAACTGTTTTTT	CSVRGQGINEKLFF
TRBV29-1	TRBJ2-3	.	.	TGCAGCGTTGAAAAGGGGGTCTCCACAGATACGCAGTATTTT	CSVEKGVSTDTQYF
TRBV10-1	TRBJ2-7	.	TRBD1	TGCGCCAGCAGTGGGACAGGGGATTTCTACGAGCAGTACTTC	CASSGTGDFYEQYF
TRBV24-1	TRBJ2-7	.	TRBD1	TGTGCCACCAGTTCAGGGGGAAAGCGCGAGCAGTACTTC	CATSSGGKREQYF
TRBV5-1	TRBJ2-2	.	TRBD2	TGCGCCAGCACCCAAACTAGCGGGGGTATCACCGGGGAGCTGTTTTTT	CASTQTSGGITGELFF
TRBV27	TRBJ2-3	.	TRBD2	TGTGCCAGCAATATTTGGGGAGGGCCCACAGATACGCAGTATTTT	CASNIWGGPTDTQYF
TRBV5-4	TRBJ2-1	.	TRBD2	TGTGCCAGCAGCCTGGGACTAGCGGGGGGGCCGTGGAATGAGCAGTTCTTC	CASSLGLAGGPWNEQFF
TRBV5-5	TRBJ1-5	.	TRBD1	TGTGCCAGCAGCTCGAACTGGGACAGTAGGGGGCATTTT	CASSSNWDSRGHF
TRBV7-7	TRBJ2-1	.	TRBD2	TGTGCCAGCAGCTTAGCCCCCGGGACTAGCGGAAACAATGAGCAGTTCTTC	CASSLAPGTSGNNEQFF
TRBV13	TRBJ2-3	.	TRBD2	TGTGCCAGCAGCTTACGTGGGCTAGCGGGGGAGATAGATACGCAGTATTTT	CASSLRGLAGEIDTQYF
TRBV9	TRBJ2-1	.	TRBD2	TGTGCCAGCAGCCCGCGGGGGATTTTCCTCAGCAATGAGCAGTTCTTC	CASSPRGIFLSNEQFF
TRBV14	TRBJ1-2	.	TRBD1	TGTGCCAGCAGCTACGGACAGGGTTCATATGGCTACACCTTC	CASSYGQGSYGYTF
TRBV27	TRBJ1-2	.	TRBD1	TGTGCCAGCAGTTTGTGGGGGACAGGGCTTGGCGGCTACACCTTC	CASSLWGTGLGGYTF
TRBV2	TRBJ1-5	.	.	TGTGCCAGCGGGGGGGCAGGGGGCAATCAGCCCCAGCATTTT	CASGGAGGNQPQHF
TRBV18	TRBJ1-5	.	TRBD1	TGTGCCAGCTCAGCTGGACAGGGGGGCGATCAGCCCCAGCATTTT	CASSAGQGGDQPQHF
TRBV6-2/TRBV6-3	TRBJ1-3	.	.	TGTGCCAGCAGCAAGGACAGTCTCTCTGGAAACACCATATATTTT	CASSKDSLSGNTIYF
TRBV9	TRBJ1-2	.	.	TGTGCCAGCAGCGTAGCGGCGGCCGCTAACTATGGCTACACCTTC	CASSVAAAANYGYTF
TRBV7-7	TRBJ2-1	.	TRBD2	TGTGCCAGCAGCCCGGGACTAGTTGGTGAGCAGTTCTTC	CASSPGLVGEQFF
TRBV30	TRBJ1-3	few	TRBD1	TGTGCCTGGAGGACAGGGGACACCATATATTTT	CAWRTGDTIYF
TRBV18	TRBJ1-2	.	TRBD1	TGTGCCAGCTCACCCTACCAGGCAGGGGGTGGCTACACCTTC	CASSPYQAGGGYTF
TRBV4-2	TRBJ1-2	.	TRBD1	TGTGCCAGCGATAACAGGGGAACGGTGGATGGCTACACCTTC	CASDNRGTVDGYTF
TRBV20-1	TRBJ1-3	once	TRBD1	TGCAGTGCTAGTTCAGGGGGCGCGAGGAACGGAAACACCATATATTTT	CSASSGGARNGNTIYF
TRBV7-9	TRBJ2-2	.	.	TGTGCCAGCAGCGCATCCCTGGGGCAAGTGAACACCGGGGAGCTGTTTTTT	CASSASLGQVNTGELFF